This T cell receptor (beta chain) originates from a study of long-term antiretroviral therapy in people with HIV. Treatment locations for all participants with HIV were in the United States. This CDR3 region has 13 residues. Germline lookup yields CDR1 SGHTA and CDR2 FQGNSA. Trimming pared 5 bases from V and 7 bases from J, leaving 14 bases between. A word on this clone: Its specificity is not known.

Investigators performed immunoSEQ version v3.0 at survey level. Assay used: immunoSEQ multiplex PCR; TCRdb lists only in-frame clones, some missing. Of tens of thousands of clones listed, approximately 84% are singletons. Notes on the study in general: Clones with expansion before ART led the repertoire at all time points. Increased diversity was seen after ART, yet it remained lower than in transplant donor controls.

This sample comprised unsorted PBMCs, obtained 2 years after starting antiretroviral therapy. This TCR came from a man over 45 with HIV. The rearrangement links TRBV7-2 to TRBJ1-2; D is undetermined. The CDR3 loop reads CASSDLRGSGYTF. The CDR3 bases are TGTGCCAGCAGCGACCTGAGAGGGAGTGGCTACACCTTC.